The 3 T cell receptor beta chains below all came from one sample that was sequenced in a study of CD8 T cells in ankylosing spondylitis. Findings and caveats of the study: There was a TCR beta motif, made of fewer than 10 highly homologous variants, that appeared characteristic of ankylosing spondylitis blood.

The antigens of these receptors remain unknown. TCRdb fed the 5' RACE reads into MiXCR, producing one record per CDR3 protein. Among a few hundred thousand distinct CDR3 sequences listed, roughly 13% were seen once. Sequences were obtained from blood, either unsorted or a sorted T cell fraction (not recorded which). These receptor sequences come from a male donor with ankylosing spondylitis.

V usage is TRBV19 and J usage is TRBJ2-1; D is unclear. Germline V gives CDR1 LNHDA, CDR2 SQIVND (reference sequence). V was shortened by 3 bases and J by 4 bases, with 10 bases between the two germline ends. This CDR3 has 14 residues. The CDR3 region is CASSIIPYYNEQFF. In nucleotides, the CDR3 is TGTGCCAGTAGTATTATTCCCTATTACAATGAGCAGTTCTTC.

The rearrangement uses TRBV5-1 and TRBJ2-1, with D uncertain. The germline V and J ends were trimmed by 0 bases and 0 bases, with 10 bases remaining between them. The CDR3 runs 16 residues. Germline CDR1 reads SGHRS; CDR2 reads YFSETQ. CDR3 coding DNA: TGCGCCAGCAGCTTGGTTGTTGCAAGCTCCTACAATGAGCAGTTCTTC. This translates into CASSLVVASSYNEQFF.

V usage is TRBV11-2 and J usage is TRBJ2-4, with D perhaps TRBD2 (6 bases). Trimming pared 5 bases from V and 7 bases from J, leaving 12 bases between. CDR1 and CDR2 from the germline V gene are SGHAT and FQNNGV. The CDR3 is 13 residues long. CDR3 sequence reads: CASSPGGTNIQYF. The CDR3 DNA reads TGTGCCAGCAGCCCTGGCGGGACCAACATTCAGTACTTC.